This T cell receptor (beta chain) was recovered during a study of T cell changes during pregnancy in multiple sclerosis. Trimming cost V 3 bases and J 3 bases, with 22 bases left between them. Germline values: CDR1 SGHKS, CDR2 YYEKEE (reference sequence). The CDR3 is 17 amino acids. Sequenced by immunoSEQ multiplex PCR; TCRdb stores in-frame clones only, minus some. Of about 89,000 clones listed, about 91% are singletons. The specimen comprised peripheral blood, sampled after pregnancy. The sequence derives from a female donor in good health, enrolled as a control in a pregnancy study. V gene TRBV5-5 combines with J gene TRBJ2-7, with D tentatively TRBD2 (5 bases). CDR3 amino acids: CASSSTSGSQDLYEQYF. CDR3 bases: TGTGCCAGCAGCTCGACTTCGGGGTCCCAAGATCTCTACGAGCAGTACTTC.